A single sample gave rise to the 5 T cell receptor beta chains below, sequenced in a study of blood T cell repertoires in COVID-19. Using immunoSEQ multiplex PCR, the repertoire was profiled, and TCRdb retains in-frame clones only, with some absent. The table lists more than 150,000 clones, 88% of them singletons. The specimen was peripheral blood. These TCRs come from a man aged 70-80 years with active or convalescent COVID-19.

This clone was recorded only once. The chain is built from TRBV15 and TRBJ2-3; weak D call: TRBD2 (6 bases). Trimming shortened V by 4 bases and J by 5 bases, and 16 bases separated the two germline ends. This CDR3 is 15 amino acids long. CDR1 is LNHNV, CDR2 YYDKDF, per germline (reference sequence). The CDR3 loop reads CATSMEGYREDTQYF. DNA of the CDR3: TGTGCCACCAGCATGGAGGGATATCGGGAAGATACGCAGTATTTT.

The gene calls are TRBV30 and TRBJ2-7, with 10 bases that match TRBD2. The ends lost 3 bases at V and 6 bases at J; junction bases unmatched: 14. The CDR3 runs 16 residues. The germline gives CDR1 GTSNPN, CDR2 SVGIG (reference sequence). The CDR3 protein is CAWSRAGGVRWSEQYF. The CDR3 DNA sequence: TGTGCCTGGAGCCGAGCGGGAGGGGTTCGATGGTCCGAGCAGTACTTC.

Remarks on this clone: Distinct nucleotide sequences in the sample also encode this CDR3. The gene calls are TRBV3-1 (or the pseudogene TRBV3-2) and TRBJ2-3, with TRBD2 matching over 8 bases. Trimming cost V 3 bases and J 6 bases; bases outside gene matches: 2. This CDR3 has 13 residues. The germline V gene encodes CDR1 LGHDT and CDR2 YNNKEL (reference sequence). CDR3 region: CASSHGGADTQYF. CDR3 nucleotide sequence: TGTGCCAGCAGCCACGGGGGGGCCGATACGCAGTATTTT.

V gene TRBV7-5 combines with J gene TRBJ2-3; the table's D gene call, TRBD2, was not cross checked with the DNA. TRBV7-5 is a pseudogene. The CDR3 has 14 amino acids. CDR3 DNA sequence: TGTGCCAGAAGCTATGGGACTAGCACAGATACGCAGTATTTT. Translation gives CARSYGTSTDTQYF.

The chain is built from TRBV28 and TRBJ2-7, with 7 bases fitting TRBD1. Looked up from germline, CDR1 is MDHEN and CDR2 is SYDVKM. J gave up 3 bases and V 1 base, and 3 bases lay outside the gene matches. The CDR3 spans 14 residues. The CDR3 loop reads CASSLSTGRYEQYF. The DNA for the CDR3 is TGTGCCAGCAGTTTATCGACAGGGCGCTACGAGCAGTACTTC.